The rows below give T cell receptor beta chains drawn from one sample of a study of blood T cell repertoires in COVID-19. Libraries were prepared by immunoSEQ multiplex PCR; TCRdb keeps only in-frame clonotypes and omits some of them. The sample includes 55,000 to 75,000 clones, around 86% seen only once; the top ten take 3% to 3.5%. Material: peripheral blood. These receptors all stem from a man aged 45-65 years with active COVID-19. CDR3s include the opening cysteine and the closing phenylalanine or tryptophan. Each record gives: D gene, V gene, J gene, clone size, CDR3 protein, CDR3 DNA. The D gene is left open where the match is weak. Rows give clone size only sometimes, using once, few, many, or a class for an expanded clone.

d_gene: .; v_gene: TRBV6-6; j_gene: TRBJ1-3; abundance: .; CDR3aa: CASSYRYRVSGNTIYF; CDR3nt: TGTGCCAGCAGTTACCGATACAGGGTCTCTGGAAACACCATATATTTT
d_gene: .; v_gene: TRBV19; j_gene: TRBJ1-5; abundance: .; CDR3aa: CASSIDGGADQPQHF; CDR3nt: TGTGCCAGTAGTATAGATGGGGGGGCAGATCAGCCCCAGCATTTT
d_gene: .; v_gene: TRBV5-5; j_gene: TRBJ1-6; abundance: .; CDR3aa: CASSGTLNSPLHF; CDR3nt: TGTGCCAGCAGCGGGACACTTAATTCACCCCTCCACTTT
d_gene: TRBD1; v_gene: TRBV3-1/TRBV3-2; j_gene: TRBJ2-3; abundance: .; CDR3aa: CASTVGTGTDTQYF; CDR3nt: TGTGCCAGCACAGTAGGGACAGGCACAGATACGCAGTATTTT
d_gene: .; v_gene: TRBV9; j_gene: TRBJ2-1; abundance: few; CDR3aa: CASSATRNEQFF; CDR3nt: TGTGCCAGCAGCGCGACTAGGAATGAGCAGTTCTTC
d_gene: .; v_gene: TRBV5-5; j_gene: TRBJ2-7; abundance: .; CDR3aa: CASSPTTAYEQYF; CDR3nt: TGTGCCAGCAGCCCTACCACGGCCTACGAGCAGTACTTC
d_gene: TRBD2; v_gene: TRBV10-2; j_gene: TRBJ2-1; abundance: .; CDR3aa: CASSSSGGYNEQFF; CDR3nt: TGCGCCAGCAGTTCTAGCGGGGGTTACAATGAGCAGTTCTTC
d_gene: TRBD2; v_gene: TRBV28; j_gene: TRBJ2-4; abundance: .; CDR3aa: CASSFWAGEGAKNIQYF; CDR3nt: TGTGCCAGCAGTTTCTGGGCGGGGGAGGGGGCCAAAAACATTCAGTACTTC
d_gene: .; v_gene: TRBV6-5; j_gene: TRBJ2-7; abundance: .; CDR3aa: CASSYSALGSYEQYF; CDR3nt: TGTGCCAGCAGTTACTCTGCACTCGGGTCCTACGAGCAGTACTTC
d_gene: .; v_gene: TRBV18; j_gene: TRBJ2-1; abundance: few; CDR3aa: CASSPPVNNEQFF; CDR3nt: TGTGCCAGCTCACCCCCGGTTAACAATGAGCAGTTCTTC
d_gene: TRBD1; v_gene: TRBV7-2; j_gene: TRBJ2-3; abundance: once; CDR3aa: CASSPWTGASTDTQYF; CDR3nt: TGTGCCAGCAGCCCGTGGACAGGGGCATCCACAGATACGCAGTATTTT
d_gene: TRBD1; v_gene: TRBV24-1; j_gene: TRBJ2-5; abundance: .; CDR3aa: CATSDSDRGGGETQYF; CDR3nt: TGTGCCACCAGTGACTCGGACAGGGGGGGTGGAGAGACCCAGTACTTC
d_gene: .; v_gene: TRBV30; j_gene: TRBJ1-2; abundance: .; CDR3aa: CAWSPNTEYGYTF; CDR3nt: TGTGCCTGGAGTCCGAATACAGAGTATGGCTACACCTTC
d_gene: TRBD1; v_gene: TRBV27; j_gene: TRBJ1-4; abundance: .; CDR3aa: CASSTLDRGPGRLFF; CDR3nt: TGTGCCAGCAGTACCCTTGACAGGGGCCCTGGGAGACTGTTTTTT
d_gene: TRBD2; v_gene: TRBV6-5; j_gene: TRBJ2-7; abundance: .; CDR3aa: CASGLRGGRYEQYF; CDR3nt: TGTGCCAGCGGGTTACGGGGGGGCAGATACGAGCAGTACTTC
d_gene: TRBD2; v_gene: TRBV7-7; j_gene: TRBJ2-3; abundance: .; CDR3aa: CASSLGGGSGGASTDTQYF; CDR3nt: TGTGCTAGCAGCTTAGGAGGAGGTAGCGGGGGGGCTAGCACAGATACGCAGTATTTT
d_gene: .; v_gene: TRBV29-1; j_gene: TRBJ2-6; abundance: once; CDR3aa: CSVEVGGSGANVLTF; CDR3nt: TGCAGCGTTGAGGTCGGGGGATCTGGGGCCAACGTCCTGACTTTC
d_gene: TRBD1; v_gene: TRBV6-6; j_gene: TRBJ2-1; abundance: .; CDR3aa: CASSYSRTGSGDEQFF; CDR3nt: TGTGCCAGCAGTTACTCGCGGACAGGGTCGGGGGATGAGCAGTTCTTC
d_gene: .; v_gene: TRBV6-2/TRBV6-3; j_gene: TRBJ2-4; abundance: .; CDR3aa: CASSYSRLLLENIQYF; CDR3nt: TGTGCCAGCAGTTACTCGAGACTCTTACTAGAAAACATTCAGTACTTC
d_gene: .; v_gene: TRBV2; j_gene: TRBJ2-3; abundance: .; CDR3aa: CASSPSFTDTQYF; CDR3nt: TGTGCCAGCAGTCCCTCTTTCACAGATACGCAGTATTTT
d_gene: TRBD2; v_gene: TRBV5-1; j_gene: TRBJ2-5; abundance: once; CDR3aa: CASSSGGGSGETQYF; CDR3nt: TGCGCCAGCAGCTCCGGGGGGGGCTCAGGGGAGACCCAGTACTTC
d_gene: TRBD2; v_gene: TRBV29-1; j_gene: TRBJ2-1; abundance: .; CDR3aa: CSVEPAGGPRDEQFF; CDR3nt: TGCAGCGTTGAGCCCGCGGGAGGGCCCCGGGATGAGCAGTTCTTC
d_gene: .; v_gene: TRBV18; j_gene: TRBJ1-1; abundance: .; CDR3aa: CASSQDRTNTEAFF; CDR3nt: TGTGCCAGCTCACAAGACAGGACGAACACTGAAGCTTTCTTT
d_gene: TRBD1; v_gene: TRBV5-1; j_gene: TRBJ2-2; abundance: .; CDR3aa: CASSKGQGALLGELFF; CDR3nt: TGCGCCAGCAGCAAGGGACAGGGGGCTCTTCTCGGGGAGCTGTTTTTT
d_gene: .; v_gene: TRBV5-5; j_gene: TRBJ1-5; abundance: .; CDR3aa: CASSGGVAGVNQPQHF; CDR3nt: TGTGCCAGCAGCGGAGGAGTGGCAGGAGTGAATCAGCCCCAGCATTTT
d_gene: .; v_gene: TRBV30; j_gene: TRBJ2-5; abundance: .; CDR3aa: CAWSALAGTQYF; CDR3nt: TGTGCCTGGAGCGCACTAGCTGGGACCCAGTACTTC
d_gene: TRBD1; v_gene: TRBV12-5; j_gene: TRBJ1-5; abundance: once; CDR3aa: CASGLSEGTDNQPQHF; CDR3nt: TGTGCTAGTGGTTTGAGTGAGGGGACAGATAATCAGCCCCAGCATTTT
d_gene: TRBD1; v_gene: TRBV7-3; j_gene: TRBJ2-4; abundance: .; CDR3aa: CASSSTTGQNIQYF; CDR3nt: TGTGCCAGCAGCTCCACGACAGGGCAAAACATTCAGTACTTC
d_gene: .; v_gene: TRBV3-1/TRBV3-2; j_gene: TRBJ1-2; abundance: .; CDR3aa: CASSQARLYGYTF; CDR3nt: TGTGCCAGCAGCCAGGCCAGGCTCTATGGCTACACCTTC
d_gene: .; v_gene: TRBV2; j_gene: TRBJ2-7; abundance: once; CDR3aa: CASSEKGFHEQYF; CDR3nt: TGTGCCAGCAGTGAAAAGGGGTTTCACGAGCAGTACTTC
d_gene: TRBD1; v_gene: TRBV19; j_gene: TRBJ1-2; abundance: .; CDR3aa: CASSARQGTQTF; CDR3nt: TGTGCCAGTAGTGCCCGACAGGGCACCCAAACTTTC
d_gene: .; v_gene: TRBV6-2/TRBV6-3; j_gene: TRBJ2-7; abundance: .; CDR3aa: CASSYGGGASYEQYF; CDR3nt: TGTGCCAGCAGTTACGGGGGCGGTGCTTCCTACGAGCAGTACTTC
d_gene: TRBD1; v_gene: TRBV10-3; j_gene: TRBJ2-6; abundance: .; CDR3aa: CAISWGTGGYSGANVLTF; CDR3nt: TGTGCCATCAGTTGGGGTACAGGGGGATACTCTGGGGCCAACGTCCTGACTTTC
d_gene: .; v_gene: TRBV6-5; j_gene: TRBJ2-2; abundance: .; CDR3aa: CASSYLAGPTGELFF; CDR3nt: TGTGCCAGCAGTTATCTGGCAGGGCCCACCGGGGAGCTGTTTTTT
d_gene: TRBD1; v_gene: TRBV7-2; j_gene: TRBJ1-2; abundance: .; CDR3aa: CASREGTGPHF; CDR3nt: TGTGCCAGCAGAGAAGGGACAGGTCCCCACTTC
d_gene: TRBD2; v_gene: TRBV19; j_gene: TRBJ2-7; abundance: .; CDR3aa: CASSPVAGGTYEQYF; CDR3nt: TGTGCCAGTAGCCCTGTAGCGGGAGGGACCTACGAGCAGTACTTC
d_gene: .; v_gene: TRBV27; j_gene: TRBJ1-5; abundance: .; CDR3aa: CASSFGGGFNQPQHF; CDR3nt: TGTGCCAGCAGTTTTGGGGGGGGTTTCAATCAGCCCCAGCATTTT
d_gene: TRBD1; v_gene: TRBV24-1; j_gene: TRBJ1-1; abundance: .; CDR3aa: CATREGQSSRNTEAFF; CDR3nt: TGTGCCACCCGTGAGGGACAGAGCTCTAGGAACACTGAAGCTTTCTTT
d_gene: TRBD1; v_gene: TRBV5-1; j_gene: TRBJ2-3; abundance: .; CDR3aa: CASSPGQDTQYF; CDR3nt: TGCGCCAGCAGCCCGGGACAGGATACGCAGTATTTT
d_gene: .; v_gene: TRBV20-1; j_gene: TRBJ1-4; abundance: .; CDR3aa: CSARTNEKLFF; CDR3nt: TGCAGTGCTCGGACAAATGAAAAACTGTTTTTT
d_gene: .; v_gene: TRBV4-3; j_gene: TRBJ1-4; abundance: .; CDR3aa: CASSQDLGSHNEKLFF; CDR3nt: TGCGCCAGCAGCCAAGATCTGGGCAGCCATAATGAAAAACTGTTTTTT
d_gene: TRBD1; v_gene: TRBV15; j_gene: TRBJ1-6; abundance: .; CDR3aa: CATSRQGADSSPLHF; CDR3nt: TGTGCCACCAGCAGACAGGGGGCCGATAGTTCACCCCTCCACTTT
d_gene: TRBD1; v_gene: TRBV5-5; j_gene: TRBJ1-2; abundance: .; CDR3aa: CASSISGGAGGYTF; CDR3nt: TGTGCCAGCAGCATTTCAGGGGGCGCAGGAGGCTACACCTTC
d_gene: TRBD1; v_gene: TRBV28; j_gene: TRBJ2-1; abundance: .; CDR3aa: CASSFRDRPHNEQFF; CDR3nt: TGTGCCAGCAGTTTCCGGGACAGACCCCACAATGAGCAGTTCTTC
d_gene: .; v_gene: TRBV19; j_gene: TRBJ2-7; abundance: once; CDR3aa: CASSPSGVPTFEQYF; CDR3nt: TGTGCCAGTAGTCCATCGGGGGTACCTACGTTCGAGCAGTACTTC
d_gene: .; v_gene: TRBV3-1/TRBV3-2; j_gene: TRBJ2-7; abundance: .; CDR3aa: CASSQDLTGGEQYF; CDR3nt: TGTGCCAGCAGCCAAGATTTGACCGGAGGGGAGCAGTACTTC
d_gene: .; v_gene: TRBV5-1; j_gene: TRBJ1-2; abundance: once; CDR3aa: CASSSRGDIYGYTF; CDR3nt: TGCGCCAGCAGCTCCAGGGGCGACATCTATGGCTACACCTTC
d_gene: TRBD2; v_gene: TRBV11-2; j_gene: TRBJ2-7; abundance: .; CDR3aa: CASRPGTSGYEQYF; CDR3nt: TGTGCCAGCAGACCCGGGACTAGCGGGTACGAGCAGTACTTC
d_gene: TRBD1; v_gene: TRBV19; j_gene: TRBJ1-2; abundance: .; CDR3aa: CASRETGGSGYTF; CDR3nt: TGTGCCAGTAGGGAAACAGGGGGCAGTGGCTACACCTTC
d_gene: .; v_gene: TRBV4-1; j_gene: TRBJ1-2; abundance: .; CDR3aa: CASSQVGEGYTF; CDR3nt: TGCGCCAGCAGCCAAGTGGGCGAGGGCTACACCTTC
d_gene: TRBD1; v_gene: TRBV15; j_gene: TRBJ1-1; abundance: .; CDR3aa: CATSRRQGPNTEAFF; CDR3nt: TGTGCCACCAGCAGACGACAGGGCCCGAACACTGAAGCTTTCTTT
d_gene: .; v_gene: TRBV11-2; j_gene: TRBJ1-6; abundance: .; CDR3aa: CASSPSGGDNSPLHF; CDR3nt: TGTGCCAGCAGCCCCTCCGGGGGGGATAATTCACCCCTCCACTTT
d_gene: .; v_gene: TRBV29-1; j_gene: TRBJ2-7; abundance: .; CDR3aa: CSVALPGSPGEQYF; CDR3nt: TGCAGCGTTGCTCTGCCAGGGTCCCCCGGGGAGCAGTACTTC
d_gene: TRBD1; v_gene: TRBV3-1/TRBV3-2; j_gene: TRBJ1-3; abundance: .; CDR3aa: CASSLGQGVFGNTIYF; CDR3nt: TGTGCCAGCAGCCTGGGACAGGGGGTTTTTGGAAACACCATATATTTT
d_gene: TRBD1; v_gene: TRBV19; j_gene: TRBJ1-2; abundance: .; CDR3aa: CASSMGDRTNYGYTF; CDR3nt: TGTGCCAGTAGTATGGGGGACAGGACTAACTATGGCTACACCTTC
d_gene: TRBD1; v_gene: TRBV5-1; j_gene: TRBJ1-1; abundance: .; CDR3aa: CASSTGQGGGTEAFF; CDR3nt: TGCGCCAGCAGCACCGGACAGGGCGGGGGTACTGAAGCTTTCTTT
d_gene: TRBD1; v_gene: TRBV7-2; j_gene: TRBJ2-3; abundance: .; CDR3aa: CASSSTDRGVDTQYF; CDR3nt: TGTGCCAGCAGCTCCACTGACAGGGGGGTTGATACGCAGTATTTT
d_gene: TRBD2; v_gene: TRBV4-1; j_gene: TRBJ2-7; abundance: .; CDR3aa: CASSRGLAGDLSYEQYF; CDR3nt: TGCGCCAGCAGCCGAGGACTAGCGGGGGACCTCTCCTACGAGCAGTACTTC
d_gene: .; v_gene: TRBV3-1/TRBV3-2; j_gene: TRBJ1-1; abundance: .; CDR3aa: CASSQVIALQGTEAFF; CDR3nt: TGTGCCAGCAGCCAAGTCATCGCACTACAGGGCACTGAAGCTTTCTTT